A selection of T cell receptor beta chains follows, all from one sample in a study of blood T cell repertoires in COVID-19. Profiled with immunoSEQ multiplex PCR; TCRdb holds only in-frame clones, not every one. The table records under 450,000 clones, more than 70% of them present only once. Sequenced input: peripheral blood. The origin of the receptors is a woman aged 45 to 65 with COVID-19, enrolled during active disease. The CDR3 runs from the conserved cysteine through the conserved F or W. The D gene is left open where the match is weak. Size is omitted from some rows. Given values are once, few, many or a class for expanded clones.

>-|TRBD1|TRBV29-1|TRBJ1-2
CSAMTGLRNYGYTF
TGCAGCGCGATGACAGGGTTGCGCAACTATGGCTACACCTTC
>-|-|TRBV7-9|TRBJ1-1
CASSLVGQYTEAFF
TGTGCCAGCAGCTTAGTAGGACAGTACACTGAAGCTTTCTTT
>-|TRBD2|TRBV4-2|TRBJ2-3
CASSQEEAGDSTDTQYF
TGTGCCAGCAGCCAAGAGGAAGCGGGGGATAGCACAGATACGCAGTATTTT
>-|TRBD1|TRBV28|TRBJ2-6
CASSAGQGLTGANVLTF
TGTGCCAGCAGTGCGGGACAGGGTTTGACTGGGGCCAACGTCCTGACTTTC
>-|TRBD2|TRBV7-2|TRBJ2-3
CASSLEARGGTDTQYF
TGTGCCAGCAGCTTAGAGGCGCGGGGGGGCACAGATACGCAGTATTTT
>-|-|TRBV11-1|TRBJ1-2
CASSSTDSGGYTF
TGTGCCAGCAGCTCCACGGACAGCGGCGGCTACACCTTC
>-|TRBD1|TRBV6-5|TRBJ1-5
CASSQGAGNQPQHF
TGTGCCAGCAGTCAGGGGGCTGGCAATCAGCCCCAGCATTTT
>few|-|TRBV6-1|TRBJ1-2
CASSEALDSEGSYGYTF
TGTGCCAGCAGTGAAGCCCTGGACAGCGAGGGAAGCTATGGCTACACCTTC
>-|TRBD1|TRBV3-1/TRBV3-2|TRBJ1-2
CASSTGTGIGYTF
TGTGCCAGCAGTACCGGGACAGGGATTGGCTACACCTTC
>few|-|TRBV5-1|TRBJ1-3
CASSLGPPSADTIYF
TGCGCCAGCAGCTTGGGACCGCCGAGCGCGGACACCATATATTTT
>-|TRBD1|TRBV19|TRBJ1-2
CASYGDRWRRNGYTF
TGTGCCAGCTACGGGGACAGGTGGAGGAGGAATGGCTACACCTTC
>-|TRBD1|TRBV9|TRBJ1-4
CASSATGGSNEKLFF
TGTGCCAGCAGCGCGACAGGGGGCTCTAATGAAAAACTGTTTTTT
>-|TRBD1|TRBV27|TRBJ1-1
CASSLRAGGRTEAFF
TGTGCCAGCAGTTTAAGGGCAGGGGGCAGGACTGAAGCTTTCTTT
>once|-|TRBV3-1/TRBV3-2|TRBJ2-3
CASSQPGQTDTQYF
TGTGCCAGCAGCCAACCTGGCCAGACAGATACGCAGTATTTT
>-|-|TRBV10-3|TRBJ1-5
CAISAYEGFYQPQHF
TGTGCCATCAGTGCCTACGAGGGCTTCTACCAGCCCCAGCATTTT
>-|TRBD1|TRBV7-9|TRBJ1-1
CASSRTGNTEAFF
TGTGCCAGCAGCCGGACAGGGAACACTGAAGCTTTCTTT
>-|TRBD1|TRBV3-1/TRBV3-2|TRBJ1-6
CASSPRGAWAPLHF
TGTGCCAGCAGCCCCAGGGGGGCGTGGGCACCCCTCCACTTT
>-|TRBD1|TRBV12-3/TRBV12-4|TRBJ1-1
CASSFDRATEAFF
TGTGCCAGCAGTTTCGACAGGGCCACTGAAGCTTTCTTT
>-|-|TRBV19|TRBJ2-7
CAVGLGRSYEQYF
TGTGCCGTAGGGTTGGGGAGGAGCTACGAGCAGTACTTC
>-|-|TRBV10-3|TRBJ1-4
CAISYNRATSPRTNEKLFF
TGTGCCATCAGTTATAACAGGGCAACGTCTCCTCGGACAAATGAAAAACTGTTTTTT
>-|-|TRBV6-1|TRBJ2-7
CASSGYRQSLTYEQYF
TGTGCCAGCAGTGGTTACAGGCAATCGTTGACCTACGAGCAGTACTTC
>-|TRBD1|TRBV4-2|TRBJ1-2
CASSQHGQGGNGYTF
TGTGCCAGCAGCCAACACGGCCAGGGGGGAAATGGCTACACCTTC
>-|-|TRBV5-1|TRBJ1-4
CASSFSGEEKLFF
TGCGCCAGCAGCTTTTCAGGGGAGGAAAAACTGTTTTTT
>-|TRBD1|TRBV12-5|TRBJ1-1
CASAPTGEDTEAFF
TGTGCTAGTGCCCCGACAGGGGAGGACACTGAAGCTTTCTTT
>-|-|TRBV9|TRBJ2-2
CASSPSDSYTGELFF
TGTGCCAGCAGCCCCTCGGACAGCTATACCGGGGAGCTGTTTTTT
>-|TRBD1|TRBV9|TRBJ1-1
CASSAQGAPTEAFF
TGTGCCAGCAGCGCACAGGGGGCCCCCACTGAAGCTTTCTTT
>-|TRBD1|TRBV6-2/TRBV6-3|TRBJ2-7
CASSSPRWTGRTYEQYF
TGTGCCAGCAGTTCTCCCCGGTGGACAGGGAGGACCTACGAGCAGTACTTC
>-|-|TRBV2|TRBJ1-2
CASTRARYGYTF
TGTGCCAGCACGAGGGCACGCTATGGCTACACCTTC
>-|-|TRBV29-1|TRBJ2-6
CSVGDRSGANVLTF
TGCAGCGTTGGTGACAGATCGGGGGCCAACGTCCTGACTTTC
>-|-|TRBV27|TRBJ1-2
CASTRRGGDGYTF
TGTGCCAGCACACGGCGGGGTGGCGATGGCTACACCTTC